The T cell receptor (beta chain) under discussion was sequenced for a study of blood T cell repertoires in COVID-19. In the study overall: Both acute and convalescent COVID-19 samples were obtained from the United States, Italy and Spain.

CDR1 is SGDLS, CDR2 YYNGEE, per germline. The CDR3 totals 13 residues. V dropped 3 bases and J dropped 8 bases, with 12 bases sitting between them. As processed by the authors: Amplification from reference gene primers served as the basis for estimated nucleated cell counts. TCRdb's copy holds only in-frame clones and misses some; the assay was immunoSEQ multiplex PCR. The V and J calls and the clone size are those of that table, but D and trimming were determined from the DNA. Among some 150,000 clones listed, 85% to 90% were seen once. The receptor was derived from a woman in her sixties with active COVID-19. The rearrangement uses TRBV9 and TRBJ1-3; D gene unclear. The sample comprised peripheral blood. CDR3 in amino acids: CASSEDTGYTIYF. In DNA, the CDR3 is TGTGCCAGCAGCGAAGACACCGGCTACACCATATATTTT.